This is a list of T cell receptor beta chains from one sample in a study of cytomegalovirus exposure and HLA in healthy donors. The protocol was immunoSEQ multiplex PCR, while the TCRdb copy is restricted to in-frame clones and leaves out a portion. This sample contains more than 95,000 clones. Sequencing was done on a sample of PBMCs. All receptors come from a man aged 40-55 years in good health and CMV-seronegative. CDR3s include the opening cysteine and the closing phenylalanine or tryptophan. Each record gives: D gene, V gene, J gene, CDR3 DNA, CDR3 protein. A D gene is named only where the DNA matches it firmly.

d_call: TRBD1
v_call: TRBV10-3
j_call: TRBJ1-1
cdr3_nt: TGTGCCTCACAGGGGGCAGGCATGAACACTGAAGCTTTCTTT
cdr3_aa: CASQGAGMNTEAFF

d_call: NA
v_call: TRBV6-1
j_call: TRBJ1-2
cdr3_nt: TGTGCCAGCAGTGGCGGACAGTACCGTGGCTACACCTTC
cdr3_aa: CASSGGQYRGYTF

d_call: NA
v_call: TRBV5-8
j_call: TRBJ2-4
cdr3_nt: TGTGCCAGCAGCAAACCGGTAGCCAAAAACATTCAGTACTTC
cdr3_aa: CASSKPVAKNIQYF

d_call: NA
v_call: TRBV10-1
j_call: TRBJ2-7
cdr3_nt: TGCGCCAGCAGGATGCTCGGGGACAACCCATACGAGCAGTACTTC
cdr3_aa: CASRMLGDNPYEQYF

d_call: TRBD1
v_call: TRBV11-3
j_call: TRBJ2-3
cdr3_nt: TGTGCCAGCAGCACCGGACAGGGGGGGACCACAGATACGCAGTATTTT
cdr3_aa: CASSTGQGGTTDTQYF

d_call: NA
v_call: TRBV6-1
j_call: TRBJ1-4
cdr3_nt: TGTGCCAGCAGTGAGTTGGCCAGATCAACTAATGAAAAACTGTTTTTT
cdr3_aa: CASSELARSTNEKLFF

d_call: NA
v_call: TRBV19
j_call: TRBJ1-5
cdr3_nt: TGTGCCAGTAGCCTGTTAGTTAGCAATCAGCCCCAGCATTTT
cdr3_aa: CASSLLVSNQPQHF

d_call: NA
v_call: TRBV28
j_call: TRBJ1-2
cdr3_nt: TGTGCCAGCAGTTTAGTAAAGTCAGGGGCGGATGGCTACACCTTC
cdr3_aa: CASSLVKSGADGYTF

d_call: TRBD2
v_call: TRBV27
j_call: TRBJ2-3
cdr3_nt: TGTGCCAGCACCGATCGTCTAGCGGGAGTTGCAGATACGCAGTATTTT
cdr3_aa: CASTDRLAGVADTQYF

d_call: NA
v_call: TRBV5-1
j_call: TRBJ2-7
cdr3_nt: TGCGCCAGCCAAATGACGGGAACCTACGAGCAGTACTTC
cdr3_aa: CASQMTGTYEQYF

d_call: NA
v_call: TRBV4-1
j_call: TRBJ2-1
cdr3_nt: TGCGCCAGCAGCCCTGACAGCAGCAATGAGCAGTTCTTC
cdr3_aa: CASSPDSSNEQFF

d_call: NA
v_call: TRBV2
j_call: TRBJ1-1
cdr3_nt: TGTGCCAGCATAATGGGAGGGGATCTGACCACTGAAGCTTTCTTT
cdr3_aa: CASIMGGDLTTEAFF

d_call: TRBD2
v_call: TRBV6-5
j_call: TRBJ2-7
cdr3_nt: TGTGCCAGCAGTCGGTCTAGCGGTACCTACGAGCAGTACTTC
cdr3_aa: CASSRSSGTYEQYF

d_call: TRBD1
v_call: TRBV5-1
j_call: TRBJ1-1
cdr3_nt: TGCGCCAGCAGCTCCGGGACAGGGGTAGGGAGCACTGAAGCTTTCTTT
cdr3_aa: CASSSGTGVGSTEAFF

d_call: NA
v_call: TRBV29-1
j_call: TRBJ1-1
cdr3_nt: TGCAGCGCCCCGGGACTCGAGAACACTGAAGCTTTCTTT
cdr3_aa: CSAPGLENTEAFF

d_call: TRBD1
v_call: TRBV4-1
j_call: TRBJ2-7
cdr3_nt: TGCGCCAGCAGCCGGACAGGGCTACAGTACGAGCAGTACTTC
cdr3_aa: CASSRTGLQYEQYF

d_call: TRBD2
v_call: TRBV10-3
j_call: TRBJ2-1
cdr3_nt: TGTGCCATCAGTGAGTCGGTACTAGCGGGAGGCCAGCAGTTCTTC
cdr3_aa: CAISESVLAGGQQFF